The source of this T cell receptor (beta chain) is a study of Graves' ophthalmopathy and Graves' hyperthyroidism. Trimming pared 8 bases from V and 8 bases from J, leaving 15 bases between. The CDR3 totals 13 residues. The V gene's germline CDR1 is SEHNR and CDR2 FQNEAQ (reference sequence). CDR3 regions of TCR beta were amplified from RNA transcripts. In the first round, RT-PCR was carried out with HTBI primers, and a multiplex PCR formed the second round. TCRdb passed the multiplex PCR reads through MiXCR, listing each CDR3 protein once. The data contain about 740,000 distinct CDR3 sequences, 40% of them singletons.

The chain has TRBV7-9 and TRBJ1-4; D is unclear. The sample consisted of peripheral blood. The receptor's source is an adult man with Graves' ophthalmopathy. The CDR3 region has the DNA TGTGCCAGCGAGAGACACCGAGGCGAAAAACTGTTTTTT. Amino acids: CASERHRGEKLFF. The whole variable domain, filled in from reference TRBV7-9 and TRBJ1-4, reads DTGVSQNPRHKITKRGQNVTFRCDPISEHNRLYWYRQTLGQGPEFLTYFQNEAQLEKSRLLSDRFSAERPKGSFSTLEIQRTEQGDSAMYLCASERHRGEKLFFGSGTQLSVL.